This T cell receptor beta chain was documented in a study of cytomegalovirus exposure and HLA in healthy donors. As to this clone: Its antigen is unidentified. It is unclear where the CDR3 begins or ends on the DNA, so no DNA is shown, and the CDR3 is as TCRdb lists it.

In the PCR, 60 Vbeta and 13 Jbeta primers were used. Repertoires were generated with immunoSEQ multiplex PCR, while TCRdb's copy carries only in-frame clones and drops some. This sample carries hundreds of thousands of clones, almost 80% of them seen once, and the ten largest clones take 3.8%. Whole-study results and caveats: Reports credit the classifier with highly specific, highly sensitive diagnosis of cytomegalovirus status. In vitro, a few CMV-associated chains proved specific for CMV antigens. Most TCR sequences were rare, but some public TCRs occurred in many donors. One variant, a missense change in DCLRE1C, was linked in a later analysis to TCR beta V- and J-gene trimming.

The sequencing sample was made of PBMCs. The sequence was obtained from a male donor in good health and CMV-seronegative.

The chain's CDR3 is CASSQEVGTGAF. The chain has TRBV7-9 and TRBJ2-7; the table names TRBD1, a call not compared with the DNA. Including both end residues, the CDR3 is 12 amino acids long. The germline V gene encodes CDR1 SEHNR and CDR2 FQNEAQ (reference sequence).